Listed below are T cell receptor beta chains from one sample, sequenced in a study of T cell responses to AZD1222 COVID-19 vaccine. Using immunoSEQ multiplex PCR, the repertoire was profiled, and TCRdb retains in-frame clones only, with some absent. The data show about 150,000 clones, 80% to 95% seen once. The sequencing here drew on peripheral blood, taken on day 0 of AZD1222 vaccination. The receptors here all came from an adult in good health. The CDR3 runs from the conserved cysteine through the conserved F or W. A D gene is named only where the DNA matches it firmly. The size entry is marked missing in some rows and otherwise reads once, few, many or a size class.

TRBV5-1,TRBJ2-7,few,-,CASSLEGISSYEQYF,TGCGCCAGCAGCTTGGAGGGCATAAGCTCCTACGAGCAGTACTTC
TRBV10-3,TRBJ1-1,-,-,CAISGQGSTEAFF,TGTGCCATCAGTGGCCAGGGCAGCACTGAAGCTTTCTTT
TRBV3-1/TRBV3-2,TRBJ1-4,-,TRBD1,CASSHTRQGGEKLFF,TGTGCCAGCAGCCACACCCGCCAGGGGGGTGAAAAACTGTTTTTT
TRBV7-9,TRBJ1-1,-,-,CASSSRVGPNTEAFF,TGTGCCAGCAGCTCACGCGTTGGGCCGAACACTGAAGCTTTCTTT
TRBV3-1/TRBV3-2,TRBJ2-5,-,-,CASSQTLQETQYF,TGTGCCAGCAGCCAAACACTTCAAGAGACCCAGTACTTC
TRBV18,TRBJ2-1,-,TRBD2,CASSPPGGLNEQFF,TGTGCCAGCTCACCACCGGGAGGGTTAAATGAGCAGTTCTTC
TRBV10-3,TRBJ1-6,-,TRBD1,CAISLDRVRSPLHF,TGTGCCATCAGTTTAGACAGGGTTCGTTCACCCCTCCACTTT
TRBV5-6,TRBJ1-1,-,-,CASSLPADTEAFF,TGTGCCAGCAGCCTACCAGCAGACACTGAAGCTTTCTTT
TRBV7-6,TRBJ1-3,-,-,CASSPGTLHSGNTIYF,TGTGCCAGCAGCCCTGGGACACTTCATTCTGGAAACACCATATATTTT
TRBV2,TRBJ2-7,once,-,CASSEGQPGANEQYF,TGTGCCAGCAGTGAAGGACAGCCTGGGGCCAACGAGCAGTACTTC
TRBV19,TRBJ1-5,-,-,CASSKWNQPQHF,TGTGCCAGTAGTAAGTGGAATCAGCCCCAGCATTTT
TRBV7-9,TRBJ2-1,few,TRBD1,CASSYNTGGNEQFF,TGTGCCAGCAGTTACAACACAGGGGGCAATGAGCAGTTCTTC
TRBV29-1,TRBJ2-1,-,TRBD2,CSATSFYNEQFF,TGCAGCGCGACTAGCTTTTACAATGAGCAGTTCTTC
TRBV11-2,TRBJ1-1,once,TRBD1,CASSLAHDRERAFF,TGTGCCAGCAGCTTAGCCCACGACAGGGAAAGAGCTTTCTTT
TRBV29-1,TRBJ2-1,-,-,CSAGWGRSESYNEQFF,TGCAGCGCCGGATGGGGGAGGTCCGAGTCCTACAATGAGCAGTTCTTC
TRBV12-3/TRBV12-4,TRBJ1-5,-,TRBD1,CASSLTWTGARHF,TGTGCCAGCAGTTTAACCTGGACAGGGGCCCGGCATTTT
TRBV6-5,TRBJ1-5,-,TRBD1,CASSRTGRNQPQHF,TGTGCCAGCAGTCGGACAGGGCGGAACCAGCCCCAGCATTTT
TRBV9,TRBJ2-3,-,TRBD2,CASSPRTSGTTDTQYF,TGTGCCAGCAGCCCTCGTACTAGCGGGACCACAGATACGCAGTATTTT
TRBV12-3/TRBV12-4,TRBJ1-1,-,TRBD1,CASSGDSHTEAFF,TGTGCCAGCAGTGGGGACAGTCACACTGAAGCTTTCTTT
TRBV4-3,TRBJ2-3,once,-,CASSQAGGLDTQYF,TGCGCCAGCAGCCAAGCCGGGGGCCTAGATACGCAGTATTTT
TRBV28,TRBJ2-5,-,-,CASSLGADNGETQYF,TGTGCCAGCAGTTTAGGGGCGGACAATGGGGAGACCCAGTACTTC
TRBV6-5,TRBJ2-3,-,-,CASSPAPRQTDTQYF,TGTGCCAGCAGCCCCGCACCTCGACAAACAGATACGCAGTATTTT
TRBV2,TRBJ1-2,-,-,CASSEGREPYGYTF,TGTGCCAGCAGCGAGGGCAGGGAACCCTATGGCTACACCTTC
TRBV10-3,TRBJ1-1,-,-,CAAGGYTEAFF,TGTGCCGCGGGGGGGTACACTGAAGCTTTCTTT
TRBV27,TRBJ2-1,-,-,CASRSLGAGSYNEQFF,TGTGCCAGCAGGTCCCTCGGGGCGGGTAGCTACAATGAGCAGTTCTTC
TRBV4-1,TRBJ1-1,once,-,CASSHQTRNTEAFF,TGCGCCAGCAGCCACCAGACAAGGAACACTGAAGCTTTCTTT
TRBV6-5,TRBJ1-5,-,-,CASMAIGGSNQPQHF,TGTGCCAGCATGGCTATCGGGGGTAGCAATCAGCCCCAGCATTTT
TRBV5-1,TRBJ2-7,-,TRBD2,CASSLSWSSGGYEQYF,TGCGCCAGCAGCTTGAGTTGGTCTAGCGGGGGGTACGAGCAGTACTTC
TRBV7-3,TRBJ2-3,-,TRBD2,CASSPGLAGVGDTQYF,TGTGCCAGCAGCCCGGGACTAGCGGGAGTGGGAGATACGCAGTATTTT
TRBV12-3/TRBV12-4,TRBJ1-1,-,-,CASSLAGDLEAFF,TGTGCCAGCAGTTTGGCAGGGGACCTTGAAGCTTTCTTT
TRBV5-4,TRBJ1-4,-,-,CASSHDPNFNEKLFF,TGTGCCAGCAGCCATGACCCCAATTTCAATGAAAAACTGTTTTTT
TRBV5-4,TRBJ2-5,-,TRBD1,CASTPRAGGQETQYF,TGTGCCAGCACCCCGCGGGCAGGGGGCCAAGAGACCCAGTACTTC
TRBV29-1,TRBJ2-3,-,TRBD1,CSVEEKGAGRGGTQYF,TGCAGCGTTGAAGAAAAGGGGGCAGGGAGAGGAGGAACGCAGTATTTT
TRBV28,TRBJ2-7,-,-,CASSLWEGYYEQYF,TGTGCCAGCAGTTTATGGGAGGGTTACTACGAGCAGTACTTC
TRBV6-2/TRBV6-3,TRBJ1-6,-,-,CASSKGTENSPLHF,TGTGCCAGCAGTAAAGGGACGGAAAATTCACCCCTCCACTTT
TRBV29-1,TRBJ2-3,-,TRBD2,CSVQASGGDTQYF,TGCAGCGTCCAGGCTAGCGGGGGCGATACGCAGTATTTT
TRBV3-1/TRBV3-2,TRBJ1-1,-,-,CASSQQRNTEAFF,TGTGCCAGCAGCCAACAGAGGAACACTGAAGCTTTCTTT
TRBV4-1,TRBJ1-5,-,TRBD1,CASSQEVLAGGDQPQHF,TGCGCCAGCAGCCAAGAGGTGTTGGCAGGGGGCGATCAGCCCCAGCATTTT
TRBV3-1/TRBV3-2,TRBJ1-5,once,TRBD1,CASSRTGSNQPQHF,TGTGCCAGCAGCCGGACAGGGAGCAATCAGCCCCAGCATTTT
TRBV2,TRBJ1-1,-,TRBD1,CASSGAGGMNTEAFF,TGTGCCAGCAGTGGGGCAGGGGGGATGAACACTGAAGCTTTCTTT
TRBV30,TRBJ2-1,-,-,CAWSVRGNEQFF,TGTGCCTGGAGTGTACGGGGAAATGAGCAGTTCTTC
TRBV5-1,TRBJ1-3,once,-,CASSPGPTGNTIYF,TGCGCCAGCAGCCCCGGACCTACCGGAAACACCATATATTTT
TRBV7-2,TRBJ1-1,-,-,CASSLVIPQGGTEAFF,TGTGCCAGCAGCTTAGTTATCCCCCAGGGAGGGACTGAAGCTTTCTTT
TRBV7-8,TRBJ2-7,-,-,CASSSRTILAQYF,TGTGCCAGCTCGTCCCGGACGATACTGGCGCAGTACTTC
TRBV2,TRBJ1-6,-,-,CASGTIGNSPLHF,TGTGCCAGCGGGACAATCGGTAATTCACCCCTCCACTTT
TRBV5-4,TRBJ2-3,-,TRBD2,CASSSTSGSGADTQYF,TGTGCCAGCAGCTCGACTAGCGGGAGTGGTGCAGATACGCAGTATTTT
TRBV5-5,TRBJ2-7,-,TRBD1,CASSSDRGRITYEQYF,TGTGCCAGCAGCTCGGACAGGGGGCGGATTACCTACGAGCAGTACTTC
TRBV30,TRBJ2-7,once,-,CAWSASYEQYF,TGTGCCTGGAGTGCAAGCTACGAGCAGTACTTC
TRBV14,TRBJ2-1,once,TRBD2,CASSQGGSAYNEQFF,TGTGCCAGCAGCCAAGGCGGGAGCGCCTACAATGAGCAGTTCTTC
TRBV6-2/TRBV6-3,TRBJ2-1,-,-,CASSDAPDRYNEQFF,TGTGCCAGCAGCGACGCCCCAGACAGGTACAATGAGCAGTTCTTC
TRBV27,TRBJ2-7,-,TRBD1,CASGPGDSSYEQYF,TGTGCCAGCGGCCCCGGGGACAGCTCCTACGAGCAGTACTTC
TRBV3-1/TRBV3-2,TRBJ1-2,-,-,CASSSPSGSGYTF,TGTGCCAGCAGCTCCCCATCAGGGAGCGGCTACACCTTC